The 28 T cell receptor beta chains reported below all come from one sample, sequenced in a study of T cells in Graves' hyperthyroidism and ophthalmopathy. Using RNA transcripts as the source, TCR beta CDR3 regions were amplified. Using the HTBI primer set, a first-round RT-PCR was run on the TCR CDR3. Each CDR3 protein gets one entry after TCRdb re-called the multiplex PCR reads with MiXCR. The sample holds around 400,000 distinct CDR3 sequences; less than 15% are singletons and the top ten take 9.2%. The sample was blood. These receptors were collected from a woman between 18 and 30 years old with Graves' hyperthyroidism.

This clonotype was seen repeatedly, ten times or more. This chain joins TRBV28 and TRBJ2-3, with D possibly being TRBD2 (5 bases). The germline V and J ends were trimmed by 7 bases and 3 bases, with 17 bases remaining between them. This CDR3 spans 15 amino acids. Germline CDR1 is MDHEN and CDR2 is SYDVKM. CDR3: CASKVGGLGTDTQYF. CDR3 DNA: TGTGCCAGCAAGGTAGGCGGGCTCGGTACAGATACGCAGTATTTT.

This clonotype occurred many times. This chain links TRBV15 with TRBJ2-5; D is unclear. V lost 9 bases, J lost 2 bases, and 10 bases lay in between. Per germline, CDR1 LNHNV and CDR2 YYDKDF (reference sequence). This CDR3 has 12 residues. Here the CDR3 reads CATSRRQETQYF. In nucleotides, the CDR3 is TGTGCCACGTCGCGGAGACAAGAGACCCAGTACTTC.

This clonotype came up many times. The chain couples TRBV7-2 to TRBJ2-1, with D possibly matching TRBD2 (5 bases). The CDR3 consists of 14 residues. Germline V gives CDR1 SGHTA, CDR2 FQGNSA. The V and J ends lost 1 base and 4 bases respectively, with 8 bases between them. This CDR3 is CASSLGRRYNEQFF. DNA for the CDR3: TGTGCCAGCAGCTTAGGCCGGAGGTACAATGAGCAGTTCTTC.

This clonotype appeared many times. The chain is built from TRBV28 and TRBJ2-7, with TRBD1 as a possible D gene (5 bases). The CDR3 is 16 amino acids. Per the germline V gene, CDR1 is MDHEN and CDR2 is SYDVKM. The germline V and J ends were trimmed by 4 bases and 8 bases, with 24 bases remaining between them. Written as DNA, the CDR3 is TGTGCCAGCAGTTCTTCCACAGGTGGAAGCCCTATGCAGCAGTACTTC. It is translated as CASSSSTGGSPMQQYF. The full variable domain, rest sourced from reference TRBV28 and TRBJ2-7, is DVKVTQSSRYLVKRTGEKVFLECVQDMDHENMFWYRQDPGLGLRLIYFSYDVKMKEKGDIPEGYSVSREKKERFSLILESASTNQTSMYLCASSSSTGGSPMQQYFGPGTRLTVT.

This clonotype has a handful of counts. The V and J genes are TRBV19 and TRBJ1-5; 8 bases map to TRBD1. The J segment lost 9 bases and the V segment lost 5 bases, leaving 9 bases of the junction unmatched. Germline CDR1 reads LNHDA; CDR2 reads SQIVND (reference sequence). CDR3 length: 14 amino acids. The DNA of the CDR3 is TGTGCCAGTAGTCCTGGACAGGGCGTGGGGCCCCAGCATTTT. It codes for CASSPGQGVGPQHF.

The CDR3 sequence: CASGGTGYPYEQYF. CDR3 bases: TGTGCCAGCGGCGGGACAGGATATCCTTACGAGCAGTACTTC. The rearrangement uses TRBV2 and TRBJ2-7, with 8 bases identical to TRBD1. CDR1 is SNHLY, CDR2 FYNNEI, per germline. V lost 8 bases, J lost 4 bases, and 10 bases stayed unmatched. The CDR3 spans 14 residues.

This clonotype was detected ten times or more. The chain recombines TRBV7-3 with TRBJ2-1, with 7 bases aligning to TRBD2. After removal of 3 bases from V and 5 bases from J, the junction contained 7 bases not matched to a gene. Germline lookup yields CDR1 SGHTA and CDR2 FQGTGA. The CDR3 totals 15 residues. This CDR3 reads CASSFIRGRDNEQFF. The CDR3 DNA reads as TGTGCCAGCAGCTTTATACGAGGGAGGGACAATGAGCAGTTCTTC.

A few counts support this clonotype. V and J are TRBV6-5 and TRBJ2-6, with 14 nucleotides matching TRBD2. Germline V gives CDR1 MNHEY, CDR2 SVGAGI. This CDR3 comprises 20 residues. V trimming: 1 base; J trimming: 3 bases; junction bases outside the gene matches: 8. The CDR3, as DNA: TGTGCCAGCAGTTACTTCGGTGGGACTAGCGGGAGCGGTGGGGCCAACGTCCTGACTTTC. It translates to CASSYFGGTSGSGGANVLTF.

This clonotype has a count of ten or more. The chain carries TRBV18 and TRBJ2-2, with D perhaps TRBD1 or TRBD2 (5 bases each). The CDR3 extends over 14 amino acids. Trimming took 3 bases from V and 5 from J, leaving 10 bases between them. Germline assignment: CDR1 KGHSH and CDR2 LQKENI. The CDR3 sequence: CASSPGRRTGELFF. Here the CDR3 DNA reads TGTGCCAGCTCACCGGGACGGCGGACCGGGGAGCTGTTTTTT.

The CDR3 DNA is TGTGCCAGCAGCTCCGGGACAGGAGAAGCTTTCTTT. Translated, it gives CASSSGTGEAFF. The chain carries TRBV9 and TRBJ1-1; 8 positions agree with TRBD1. V trimming: 4 bases; J trimming: 8 bases; junction bases outside the gene matches: 4. The CDR3 length is 12 residues. Germline V gene sequence: CDR1 SGDLS, CDR2 YYNGEE.

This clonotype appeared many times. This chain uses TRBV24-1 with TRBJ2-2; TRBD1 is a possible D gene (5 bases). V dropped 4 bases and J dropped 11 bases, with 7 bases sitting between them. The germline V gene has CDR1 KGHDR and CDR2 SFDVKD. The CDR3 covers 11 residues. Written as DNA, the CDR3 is TGTGCCACCAGTGACCGGACAGAGCTGTTTTTT. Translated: CATSDRTELFF.

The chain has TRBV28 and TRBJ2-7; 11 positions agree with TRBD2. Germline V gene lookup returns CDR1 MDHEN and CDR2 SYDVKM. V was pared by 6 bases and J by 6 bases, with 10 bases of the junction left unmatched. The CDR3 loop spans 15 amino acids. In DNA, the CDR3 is TGTGCCAGCAGAGTTACCGGGACTAGCGGTGCCGAGCAGTACTTC. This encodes CASRVTGTSGAEQYF.

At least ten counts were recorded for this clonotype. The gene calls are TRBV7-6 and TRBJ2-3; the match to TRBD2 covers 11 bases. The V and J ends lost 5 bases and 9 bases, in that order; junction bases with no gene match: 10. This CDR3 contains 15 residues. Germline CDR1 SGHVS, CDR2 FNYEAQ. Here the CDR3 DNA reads TGTGCCAGCAGCCCCCTTAGCGGGAGGGCGTGGACGCAGTATTTT. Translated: CASSPLSGRAWTQYF.

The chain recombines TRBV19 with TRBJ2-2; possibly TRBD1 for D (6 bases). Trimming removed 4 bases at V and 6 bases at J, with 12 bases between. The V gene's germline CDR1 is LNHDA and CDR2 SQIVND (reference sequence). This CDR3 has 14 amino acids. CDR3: CASSRDGTSGELFF. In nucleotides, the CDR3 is TGTGCCAGTAGTAGGGATGGGACATCCGGGGAGCTGTTTTTT.

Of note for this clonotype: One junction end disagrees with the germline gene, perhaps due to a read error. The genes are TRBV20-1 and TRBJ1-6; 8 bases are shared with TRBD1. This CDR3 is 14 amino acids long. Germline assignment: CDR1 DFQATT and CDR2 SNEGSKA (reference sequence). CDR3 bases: TGCAGTGCTGGAAAGGACAGGGTTAATTTACCCCTCCACTTT. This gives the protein CSAGKDRVNLPLHF.

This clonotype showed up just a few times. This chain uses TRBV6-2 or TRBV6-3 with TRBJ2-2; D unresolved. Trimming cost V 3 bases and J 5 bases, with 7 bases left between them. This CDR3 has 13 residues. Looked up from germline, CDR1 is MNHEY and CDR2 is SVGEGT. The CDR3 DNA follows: TGTGCCAGCAGTTATGTTAAGACCGGGGAGCTGTTTTTT. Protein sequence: CASSYVKTGELFF.

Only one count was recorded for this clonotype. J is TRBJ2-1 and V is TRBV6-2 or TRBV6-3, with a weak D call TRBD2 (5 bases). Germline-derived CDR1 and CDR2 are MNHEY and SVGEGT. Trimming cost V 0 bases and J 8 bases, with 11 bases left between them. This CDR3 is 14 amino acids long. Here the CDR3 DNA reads TGTGCCAGCAGTTACTCGGTAATGCGGGATGAGCAGTTCTTC. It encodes CASSYSVMRDEQFF.

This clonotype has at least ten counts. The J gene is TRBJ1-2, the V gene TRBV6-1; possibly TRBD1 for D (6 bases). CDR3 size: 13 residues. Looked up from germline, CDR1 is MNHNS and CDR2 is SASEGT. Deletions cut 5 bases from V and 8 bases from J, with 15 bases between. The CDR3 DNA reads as TGTGCCAGCAGTTACAGGTCAGGGGACGGCTACACCTTC. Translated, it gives CASSYRSGDGYTF.

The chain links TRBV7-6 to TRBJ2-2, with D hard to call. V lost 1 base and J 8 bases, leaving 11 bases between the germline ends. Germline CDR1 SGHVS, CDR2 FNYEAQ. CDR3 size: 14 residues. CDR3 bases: TGTGCCAGCAGCTTAGGGAGACCTGGGGGGGAGCTGTTTTTT. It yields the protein CASSLGRPGGELFF.

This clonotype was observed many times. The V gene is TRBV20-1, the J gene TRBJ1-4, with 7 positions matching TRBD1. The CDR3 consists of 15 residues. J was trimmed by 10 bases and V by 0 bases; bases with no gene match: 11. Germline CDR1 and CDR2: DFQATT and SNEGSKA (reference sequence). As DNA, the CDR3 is TGCAGTGCTAGAGATCAATCCCAACAGGGGTTAAAACTGTTTTTT. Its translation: CSARDQSQQGLKLFF.

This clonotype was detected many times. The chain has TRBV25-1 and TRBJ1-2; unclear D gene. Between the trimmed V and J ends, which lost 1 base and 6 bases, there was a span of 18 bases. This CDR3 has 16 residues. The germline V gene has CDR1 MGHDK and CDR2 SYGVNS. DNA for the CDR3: TGTGCCAGCAGTGAATCCCCAGTCCTAGTCTTAGATGGCTACACCTTC. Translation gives CASSESPVLVLDGYTF.

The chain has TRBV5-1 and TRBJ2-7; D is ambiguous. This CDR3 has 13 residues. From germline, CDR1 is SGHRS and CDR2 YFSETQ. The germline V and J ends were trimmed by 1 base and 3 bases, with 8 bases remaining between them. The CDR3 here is CASSLKAGYEQYF. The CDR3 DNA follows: TGCGCCAGCAGCTTGAAGGCCGGCTACGAGCAGTACTTC.

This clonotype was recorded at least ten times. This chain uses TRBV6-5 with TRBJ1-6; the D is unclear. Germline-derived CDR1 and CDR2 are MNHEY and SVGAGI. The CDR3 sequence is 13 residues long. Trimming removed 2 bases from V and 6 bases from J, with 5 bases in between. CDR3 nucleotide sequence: TGTGCCAGCAGTTACCGGCTTAATTCACCCCTCCACTTT. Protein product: CASSYRLNSPLHF.

CDR3 bases: TGTGCCAGCAGTGAAGCGGGGTTAAAGCAGTTCTTC. Translated, it gives CASSEAGLKQFF. The chain links TRBV25-1 to TRBJ2-1, with D possibly being TRBD2 (6 bases). The CDR3 is 12 amino acids. V lost 2 bases, J lost 11 bases, and 10 bases lay in between. Germline lookup yields CDR1 MGHDK and CDR2 SYGVNS.

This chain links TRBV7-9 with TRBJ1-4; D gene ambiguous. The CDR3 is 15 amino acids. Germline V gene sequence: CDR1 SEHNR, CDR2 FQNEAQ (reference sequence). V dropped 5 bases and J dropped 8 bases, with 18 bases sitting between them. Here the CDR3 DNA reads TGTGCCAGCAGCCCCCGCCCCGCCGAGGACGAAAAACTGTTTTTT. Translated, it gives CASSPRPAEDEKLFF.

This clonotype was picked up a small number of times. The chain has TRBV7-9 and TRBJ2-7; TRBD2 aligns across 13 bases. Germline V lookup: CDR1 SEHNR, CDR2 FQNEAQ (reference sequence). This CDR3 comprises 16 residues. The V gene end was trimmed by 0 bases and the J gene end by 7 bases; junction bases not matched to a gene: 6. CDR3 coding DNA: TGTGCCAGCAGCTTAGCGCCCGGACTAGCGGGAGCTGAGCAGTACTTC. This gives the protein CASSLAPGLAGAEQYF.

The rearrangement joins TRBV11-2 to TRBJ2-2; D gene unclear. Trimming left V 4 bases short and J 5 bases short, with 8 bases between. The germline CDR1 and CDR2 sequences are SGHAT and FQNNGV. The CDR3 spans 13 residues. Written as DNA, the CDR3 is TGTGCCAGCAGCTCACAGCCGACCGGGGAGCTGTTTTTT. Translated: CASSSQPTGELFF.

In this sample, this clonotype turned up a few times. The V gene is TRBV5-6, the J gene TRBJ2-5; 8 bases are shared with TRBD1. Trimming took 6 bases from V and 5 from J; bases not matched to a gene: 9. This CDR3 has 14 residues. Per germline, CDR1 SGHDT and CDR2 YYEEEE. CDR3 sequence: CASTETGARETQYF. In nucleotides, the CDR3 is TGTGCCAGCACCGAGACAGGGGCGCGGGAGACCCAGTACTTC.